The source of this T cell receptor beta chain is a study of T cell repertoires in cytomegalovirus infection. The overall study: Matching HLA type, along with CMV infection, was indicated by public TCR beta signatures. Study-level points and caveats: Clonotypes of TCR beta that were HLA-C-restricted and CMV-specific dominated the ex vivo response. Summed frequency of public TCR beta families distinguished CMV carriers with the relevant HLA.

In this sample, this clonotype turned up a few times. Antigen unknown. The germline V gene encodes CDR1 SGHAT and CDR2 FQNNGV. This CDR3 is 15 amino acids long. The V end lost 2 bases, the J end lost 2 bases, and 11 bases lay between the germline ends. MiXCR, run by TCRdb on the reads, gives a single entry per CDR3 protein. The sample records 680,000 or so distinct CDR3 sequences, approximately 40% being singletons. This rearrangement joins TRBV11-2 to TRBJ2-3, with D unresolved. The TCR sequence derives from a human donor in good health (CMV status not recorded). Some clones in this sample may be carry-over from other donors' samples. The sample was PBMCs. CDR3 protein: CASSLFSLPTDTQYF. As DNA, the CDR3 is TGTGCCAGCAGCTTATTCTCGCTACCCACAGATACGCAGTATTTT.